Listed below are T cell receptor beta chains from one sample, sequenced in a study of siplizumab effects on memory and regulatory T cells. Sequenced by immunoSEQ multiplex PCR; TCRdb stores in-frame clones only, minus some. The top ten clones hold approximately 12% of a sample with 95,000 to 100,000 clones, nearly 95% of them seen once. The sequenced sample consisted of non-Treg CD4+ T cells sorted from blood. The receptors stem from a human donor in good health. Both conserved end residues are part of each CDR3. The D gene is left open where the match is weak. Size values are once, few and many counts, or a class for expanded clones, and some rows have none.

v_call: TRBV11-1; d_call: TRBD1; j_call: TRBJ2-7; clone_size: NA; cdr3_aa: CASSLLTGTGMSYEQYF; cdr3_nt: TGTGCCAGCAGCCTACTAACCGGGACAGGAATGTCCTACGAGCAGTACTTC
v_call: TRBV27; d_call: NA; j_call: TRBJ2-2; clone_size: NA; cdr3_aa: CASSLMASLNTGELFF; cdr3_nt: TGTGCCAGCAGTTTAATGGCTAGCCTCAACACCGGGGAGCTGTTTTTT
v_call: TRBV7-2; d_call: TRBD2; j_call: TRBJ2-1; clone_size: NA; cdr3_aa: CASRTGTSHQSYNEQFF; cdr3_nt: TGTGCCAGCAGGACCGGGACTAGCCACCAGAGCTACAATGAGCAGTTCTTC
v_call: TRBV6-5; d_call: TRBD1; j_call: TRBJ2-3; clone_size: NA; cdr3_aa: CASSRQGADTQYF; cdr3_nt: TGTGCCAGCAGTCGACAGGGCGCAGATACGCAGTATTTT
v_call: TRBV19; d_call: NA; j_call: TRBJ2-5; clone_size: NA; cdr3_aa: CASSWAGGETQYF; cdr3_nt: TGTGCCAGTAGTTGGGCGGGCGGTGAGACCCAGTACTTC
v_call: TRBV5-1; d_call: NA; j_call: TRBJ1-5; clone_size: NA; cdr3_aa: CASSLGAATSNQPQHF; cdr3_nt: TGCGCCAGCAGCTTGGGGGCAGCAACTAGCAATCAGCCCCAGCATTTT
v_call: TRBV2; d_call: NA; j_call: TRBJ2-2; clone_size: NA; cdr3_aa: CASRLDTANTGELFF; cdr3_nt: TGTGCCAGCAGACTCGACACAGCGAACACCGGGGAGCTGTTTTTT
v_call: TRBV7-7; d_call: NA; j_call: TRBJ2-3; clone_size: NA; cdr3_aa: CASSQGTLTDTQYF; cdr3_nt: TGTGCTAGCTCCCAAGGGACTCTCACAGATACGCAGTATTTT
v_call: TRBV2; d_call: TRBD1; j_call: TRBJ2-7; clone_size: NA; cdr3_aa: CASSVQGDVGEQYF; cdr3_nt: TGTGCCAGCAGTGTACAGGGGGACGTGGGCGAGCAGTACTTC
v_call: TRBV28; d_call: TRBD1; j_call: TRBJ1-4; clone_size: once; cdr3_aa: CASRRPGTGGEKLFF; cdr3_nt: TGTGCCAGCAGACGACCCGGGACAGGGGGCGAAAAACTGTTTTTT
v_call: TRBV15; d_call: NA; j_call: TRBJ2-3; clone_size: NA; cdr3_aa: CATNALGRSPSTDTQYF; cdr3_nt: TGTGCCACCAACGCGCTGGGCCGGTCTCCCAGCACAGATACGCAGTATTTT
v_call: TRBV7-2; d_call: NA; j_call: TRBJ2-5; clone_size: NA; cdr3_aa: CASSPPSGIGETQYF; cdr3_nt: TGTGCCAGCAGCCCACCGTCCGGCATAGGCGAGACCCAGTACTTC
v_call: TRBV28; d_call: TRBD1; j_call: TRBJ2-4; clone_size: NA; cdr3_aa: CASPDRQNIQYF; cdr3_nt: TGTGCCAGCCCGGACAGGCAAAACATTCAGTACTTC
v_call: TRBV10-3; d_call: TRBD1; j_call: TRBJ1-2; clone_size: few; cdr3_aa: CAISEQGTNYGYTF; cdr3_nt: TGTGCCATCAGTGAACAGGGGACCAACTATGGCTACACCTTC
v_call: TRBV10-3; d_call: TRBD1; j_call: TRBJ1-4; clone_size: NA; cdr3_aa: CASGQGSEKLFF; cdr3_nt: TGTGCCAGCGGACAGGGTAGTGAAAAACTGTTTTTT
v_call: TRBV28; d_call: NA; j_call: TRBJ1-1; clone_size: NA; cdr3_aa: CASSPRQNTEAFF; cdr3_nt: TGTGCCAGCAGTCCACGCCAGAACACTGAAGCTTTCTTT
v_call: TRBV28; d_call: TRBD1; j_call: TRBJ1-5; clone_size: NA; cdr3_aa: CASSSPGQGAGPQHF; cdr3_nt: TGTGCCAGCAGTTCCCCGGGACAGGGGGCAGGGCCCCAGCATTTT
v_call: TRBV4-1; d_call: TRBD2; j_call: TRBJ2-7; clone_size: once; cdr3_aa: CASSQGGASGVSEQYF; cdr3_nt: TGCGCCAGCAGCCAAGGGGGGGCTAGCGGGGTCTCCGAGCAGTACTTC
v_call: TRBV10-3; d_call: NA; j_call: TRBJ2-7; clone_size: NA; cdr3_aa: CAPPQGGPYEQYF; cdr3_nt: TGTGCCCCCCCCCAGGGGGGGCCCTACGAGCAGTACTTC
v_call: TRBV28; d_call: NA; j_call: TRBJ1-1; clone_size: NA; cdr3_aa: CASSPPDWNTEAFF; cdr3_nt: TGTGCCAGCAGTCCCCCGGACTGGAACACTGAAGCTTTCTTT
v_call: TRBV18; d_call: NA; j_call: TRBJ2-5; clone_size: NA; cdr3_aa: CASSGASGPRETQYF; cdr3_nt: TGTGCCAGCTCAGGGGCATCGGGGCCCCGGGAGACCCAGTACTTC
v_call: TRBV18; d_call: TRBD2; j_call: TRBJ2-7; clone_size: NA; cdr3_aa: CASSPIAGEGSYEQYF; cdr3_nt: TGTGCCAGCTCACCAATCGCGGGAGAAGGGTCATACGAGCAGTACTTC
v_call: TRBV11-3; d_call: NA; j_call: TRBJ2-7; clone_size: NA; cdr3_aa: CASSQGGLAVYEQYF; cdr3_nt: TGTGCCAGCAGTCAGGGGGGTCTAGCGGTTTACGAGCAGTACTTC
v_call: TRBV9; d_call: TRBD2; j_call: TRBJ2-2; clone_size: NA; cdr3_aa: CASSPLGSGSPGELFF; cdr3_nt: TGTGCCAGCAGCCCCCTAGGGAGCGGGAGCCCCGGGGAGCTGTTTTTT
v_call: TRBV7-2; d_call: TRBD2; j_call: TRBJ2-5; clone_size: once; cdr3_aa: CASSSPSGIRQETQYF; cdr3_nt: TGTGCCAGCAGCTCTCCTAGCGGGATCCGGCAAGAGACCCAGTACTTC
v_call: TRBV29-1; d_call: TRBD2; j_call: TRBJ2-5; clone_size: NA; cdr3_aa: CSVVGGGQETQYF; cdr3_nt: TGCAGCGTTGTGGGGGGGGGCCAAGAGACCCAGTACTTC
v_call: TRBV10-3; d_call: NA; j_call: TRBJ2-3; clone_size: NA; cdr3_aa: CAISWGRTDTQYF; cdr3_nt: TGTGCCATCAGCTGGGGCCGCACAGATACGCAGTATTTT
v_call: TRBV6-5; d_call: NA; j_call: TRBJ2-3; clone_size: NA; cdr3_aa: CASSYRDVTDTQYF; cdr3_nt: TGTGCCAGCAGTTACCGCGATGTCACAGATACGCAGTATTTT
v_call: TRBV28; d_call: TRBD1; j_call: TRBJ1-2; clone_size: NA; cdr3_aa: CASRDGQGSYTF; cdr3_nt: TGTGCCAGCAGAGACGGACAGGGGTCCTACACCTTC
v_call: TRBV19; d_call: TRBD1; j_call: TRBJ1-4; clone_size: NA; cdr3_aa: CASSMEGAWATNEKLFF; cdr3_nt: TGTGCCAGTAGTATGGAGGGGGCTTGGGCAACTAATGAAAAACTGTTTTTT
v_call: TRBV4-2; d_call: NA; j_call: TRBJ1-2; clone_size: NA; cdr3_aa: CASSGEGWGYTF; cdr3_nt: TGTGCCAGCAGCGGGGAGGGGTGGGGCTACACCTTC
v_call: TRBV5-4; d_call: NA; j_call: TRBJ1-1; clone_size: NA; cdr3_aa: CASSLAAGALNTEAFF; cdr3_nt: TGTGCCAGCAGCTTGGCCGCGGGGGCACTCAACACTGAAGCTTTCTTT
v_call: TRBV30; d_call: NA; j_call: TRBJ1-2; clone_size: NA; cdr3_aa: CAWSAYPLGEGGYTF; cdr3_nt: TGTGCCTGGAGTGCTTACCCCCTGGGTGAAGGAGGCTACACCTTC
v_call: TRBV7-9; d_call: NA; j_call: TRBJ1-4; clone_size: once; cdr3_aa: CASSQQGRLEKLFF; cdr3_nt: TGTGCCAGCAGCCAGCAGGGGCGCCTTGAAAAACTGTTTTTT
v_call: TRBV5-1; d_call: TRBD1; j_call: TRBJ2-6; clone_size: once; cdr3_aa: CASSLPGQSVSGANVLTF; cdr3_nt: TGCGCCAGCAGCTTGCCGGGACAGAGCGTTTCTGGGGCCAACGTCCTGACTTTC
v_call: TRBV9; d_call: NA; j_call: TRBJ1-1; clone_size: NA; cdr3_aa: CASSTQGRDTEAFF; cdr3_nt: TGTGCCAGCAGCACACAGGGACGGGACACTGAAGCTTTCTTT
v_call: TRBV30; d_call: NA; j_call: TRBJ1-1; clone_size: NA; cdr3_aa: CAWTPAGMNTEAFF; cdr3_nt: TGTGCCTGGACTCCCGCAGGGATGAACACTGAAGCTTTCTTT
v_call: TRBV29-1; d_call: NA; j_call: TRBJ2-5; clone_size: NA; cdr3_aa: CSVEDGLIKTQYF; cdr3_nt: TGCAGCGTTGAAGATGGGCTGATAAAGACCCAGTACTTC
v_call: TRBV20-1; d_call: TRBD1; j_call: TRBJ2-5; clone_size: NA; cdr3_aa: CSGDRQETQYF; cdr3_nt: TGCAGTGGGGACAGGCAAGAGACCCAGTACTTC
v_call: TRBV25-1; d_call: NA; j_call: TRBJ2-7; clone_size: NA; cdr3_aa: CASSEVSTYEQYF; cdr3_nt: TGTGCCAGCAGTGAAGTTAGCACCTACGAGCAGTACTTC
v_call: TRBV11-2; d_call: NA; j_call: TRBJ2-5; clone_size: NA; cdr3_aa: CASSLGTRETQYF; cdr3_nt: TGTGCCAGCAGCTTAGGGACGCGAGAGACCCAGTACTTC
v_call: TRBV30; d_call: NA; j_call: TRBJ2-7; clone_size: NA; cdr3_aa: CAWTQSSYEQYF; cdr3_nt: TGTGCCTGGACCCAGAGCTCCTACGAGCAGTACTTC
v_call: TRBV19; d_call: NA; j_call: TRBJ2-1; clone_size: NA; cdr3_aa: CASSQGASGRDEQFF; cdr3_nt: TGTGCCAGTAGCCAGGGGGCTAGCGGCCGCGATGAGCAGTTCTTC
v_call: TRBV30; d_call: NA; j_call: TRBJ1-5; clone_size: NA; cdr3_aa: CAWSEYSNQPQHF; cdr3_nt: TGTGCCTGGAGTGAGTATAGCAATCAGCCCCAGCATTTT
v_call: TRBV15; d_call: TRBD1; j_call: TRBJ1-5; clone_size: NA; cdr3_aa: CATSERGQGSQPQHF; cdr3_nt: TGTGCCACCAGCGAGAGGGGACAGGGAAGTCAGCCCCAGCATTTT
v_call: TRBV28; d_call: TRBD2; j_call: TRBJ2-5; clone_size: NA; cdr3_aa: CASRGTRLQETQYF; cdr3_nt: TGTGCCAGCAGAGGGACTAGACTCCAAGAGACCCAGTACTTC
v_call: TRBV5-5; d_call: NA; j_call: TRBJ1-2; clone_size: once; cdr3_aa: CASSLAGRYGYTF; cdr3_nt: TGTGCCAGCAGCTTGGCAGGCCGCTATGGCTACACCTTC
v_call: TRBV20-1; d_call: NA; j_call: TRBJ2-1; clone_size: NA; cdr3_aa: CSAIRAYEQFF; cdr3_nt: TGCAGTGCTATTAGGGCCTATGAGCAGTTCTTC
v_call: TRBV30; d_call: NA; j_call: TRBJ1-1; clone_size: few; cdr3_aa: CAWGGTGGAFF; cdr3_nt: TGTGCCTGGGGAGGAACGGGGGGAGCTTTCTTT
v_call: TRBV7-2; d_call: TRBD2; j_call: TRBJ2-2; clone_size: NA; cdr3_aa: CASSLAPLAGVGELFF; cdr3_nt: TGTGCCAGCAGCTTAGCGCCACTAGCGGGAGTCGGGGAGCTGTTTTTT
v_call: TRBV6-1; d_call: NA; j_call: TRBJ2-3; clone_size: NA; cdr3_aa: CASSPKSTQYF; cdr3_nt: TGTGCCAGCAGCCCTAAGAGTACGCAGTATTTT
v_call: TRBV4-1; d_call: TRBD1; j_call: TRBJ2-5; clone_size: NA; cdr3_aa: CASSQATPRWGQGVETQYF; cdr3_nt: TGCGCCAGCAGCCAGGCGACTCCGAGGTGGGGACAGGGGGTGGAGACCCAGTACTTC
v_call: TRBV6-1; d_call: TRBD1; j_call: TRBJ1-1; clone_size: NA; cdr3_aa: CASARSTGGTEAFF; cdr3_nt: TGTGCCAGCGCCCGATCCACAGGGGGAACTGAAGCTTTCTTT